The rows below give T cell receptor beta chains drawn from one sample of a study of CD8 T cells in Susac syndrome. TCRdb reanalysed the immunoSEQ multiplex PCR reads using MiXCR and keeps one entry per CDR3 protein. The top ten hold approximately 0.12% of the sample, which has about 180,000 distinct CDR3 sequences, 95% to 96% seen once. Sequenced: CD4+ T cells from PBMCs. These receptors came from a human donor with Susac syndrome. CDR3s include the opening cysteine and the closing phenylalanine or tryptophan. D genes are given only for firm matches. A row's size may be missing; if present it is once, few, many or a size class.

J,V,D,size,CDR3,DNA
TRBJ2-6,TRBV20-1,.,.,CSASPAGSGANVLTF,TGCAGTGCTAGTCCAGCCGGTTCTGGGGCCAACGTCCTGACTTTC
TRBJ1-2,TRBV20-1,.,.,CSARDLRVNYGYTF,TGCAGTGCTAGAGATCTCAGGGTAAACTATGGCTACACCTTC
TRBJ1-6,TRBV18,.,once,CASSPGDVPGRINSPLHF,TGTGCCAGCTCACCAGGGGATGTGCCGGGACGGATTAATTCACCCCTCCACTTT
TRBJ2-7,TRBV18,TRBD1,.,CASSRTGDAYEQYF,TGTGCCAGCTCCCGGACAGGGGACGCCTACGAGCAGTACTTC
TRBJ1-5,TRBV25-1,.,.,CASSEAAGPNQPQHF,TGTGCCAGCAGTGAAGCGGCGGGACCTAATCAGCCCCAGCATTTT
TRBJ2-1,TRBV28,TRBD2,.,CATCEASGTWVNEQFF,TGTGCCACCTGTGAGGCTAGCGGGACATGGGTCAATGAGCAGTTCTTC
TRBJ2-2,TRBV25-1,.,.,CASSGTGGGELFF,TGTGCCAGCAGTGGGACGGGCGGCGGGGAGCTGTTTTTT
TRBJ1-1,TRBV11-2,.,once,CASSSLRWGDDEAFF,TGTGCCAGCAGCTCCCTAAGGTGGGGGGATGATGAAGCTTTCTTT
TRBJ2-7,TRBV12-3/TRBV12-4,TRBD2,.,CASSYARGRPTYEQYF,TGTGCCAGCAGTTACGCGCGCGGGAGGCCCACCTACGAGCAGTACTTC
TRBJ2-5,TRBV7-9,.,.,CASSLDRPQETQYF,TGTGCCAGCAGCTTAGACCGGCCTCAAGAGACCCAGTACTTC
TRBJ2-4,TRBV3-1,TRBD1,.,CASSQVRTGVANIQYF,TGTGCCAGCAGCCAAGTGCGTACAGGGGTTGCAAACATTCAGTACTTC
TRBJ2-1,TRBV7-9,.,.,CASSPTWRDSSYNEQFF,TGTGCCAGCAGCCCAACCTGGCGGGATAGCTCCTACAATGAGCAGTTCTTC
TRBJ1-2,TRBV9,.,.,CASISGWGGYTF,TGTGCCAGCATATCGGGATGGGGCGGCTACACCTTC
TRBJ2-7,TRBV7-2,TRBD2,.,CASSVGLAGSSYEQYF,TGTGCCAGCAGCGTTGGACTAGCGGGGAGCTCCTACGAGCAGTACTTC
TRBJ2-2,TRBV12-3/TRBV12-4,.,.,CASSLWTANTGELFF,TGTGCCAGCAGTTTATGGACAGCGAACACCGGGGAGCTGTTTTTT
TRBJ1-2,TRBV6-5,.,.,CASSPAVGSLHGYTF,TGTGCCAGCAGCCCCGCGGTTGGGTCTCTTCATGGCTACACCTTC
TRBJ2-1,TRBV12-3/TRBV12-4,TRBD1,.,CASRDRGKGNEQFF,TGTGCCAGCAGGGACAGGGGAAAGGGAAATGAGCAGTTCTTC
TRBJ2-2,TRBV5-1,TRBD2,.,CASSLASGNIGGELFF,TGCGCCAGCAGCTTGGCAAGCGGGAATATCGGCGGGGAGCTGTTTTTT
TRBJ2-3,TRBV29-1,TRBD1,.,CSVGDRVGDTQYF,TGCAGCGTTGGGGACAGGGTAGGAGATACGCAGTATTTT
TRBJ1-1,TRBV29-1,.,.,CSVRESTEAFF,TGCAGCGTTAGAGAAAGCACTGAAGCTTTCTTT
TRBJ1-5,TRBV19,.,.,CASRYGAGGSNQPQHF,TGTGCCAGTAGGTACGGGGCCGGTGGGAGCAATCAGCCCCAGCATTTT
TRBJ1-1,TRBV3-1,.,.,CASSVGRLNTEAFF,TGTGCCAGCAGCGTAGGACGGCTGAACACTGAAGCTTTCTTT
TRBJ2-1,TRBV29-1,TRBD1,.,CSVAETGVIGNEQFF,TGCAGCGTTGCTGAAACAGGGGTCATCGGCAATGAGCAGTTCTTC
TRBJ1-2,TRBV7-9,.,.,CASSLSGGGYTF,TGTGCCAGCAGCTTATCCGGGGGCGGCTACACCTTC
TRBJ2-3,TRBV20-1,.,.,CSAPPGVGADTQYF,TGCAGTGCCCCCCCCGGGGTGGGGGCAGATACGCAGTATTTT
TRBJ2-2,TRBV2,.,.,CASSEVKQAGELFF,TGTGCCAGCAGTGAAGTTAAGCAGGCCGGGGAGCTGTTTTTT
TRBJ1-1,TRBV3-1,TRBD1,once,CASSQDPRGTAFF,TGTGCCAGCAGCCAAGATCCCAGGGGGACCGCTTTCTTT
TRBJ2-1,TRBV11-2,.,.,CASSLGRHEQFF,TGTGCCAGCAGCTTAGGGAGGCATGAGCAGTTCTTC
TRBJ2-7,TRBV3-1,.,.,CASSHSAGSSYEQYF,TGTGCCAGCAGCCACAGCGCGGGAAGCTCCTACGAGCAGTACTTC
TRBJ2-1,TRBV2,TRBD1,.,CASSERGQGFNEQFF,TGTGCCAGCAGTGAGCGAGGACAGGGGTTCAATGAGCAGTTCTTC
TRBJ1-1,TRBV7-9,TRBD1,.,CASSFRTGQDEAFF,TGTGCCAGCAGTTTCCGGACAGGGCAAGATGAAGCTTTCTTT
TRBJ2-2,TRBV7-9,.,.,CASSSWGRANTGELFF,TGTGCCAGCAGCTCCTGGGGCAGGGCGAACACCGGGGAGCTGTTTTTT
TRBJ1-1,TRBV20-1,.,.,CSARGEVAEAFF,TGCAGTGCTAGAGGGGAAGTCGCTGAAGCTTTCTTT
TRBJ1-5,TRBV6-6,TRBD1,.,CASSALGTGGGQPQHF,TGTGCCAGCAGTGCTTTGGGGACAGGGGGCGGACAGCCCCAGCATTTT
TRBJ1-6,TRBV13,.,.,CASSRTAKNSPLHF,TGTGCCAGCAGCCGGACAGCAAAAAATTCACCCCTCCACTTT
TRBJ2-2,TRBV29-1,.,.,CSARTAPTGELFF,TGCAGCGCCAGGACAGCGCCCACCGGGGAGCTGTTTTTT
TRBJ2-1,TRBV3-1,.,once,CASSQESYYNEQFF,TGTGCCAGCAGCCAAGAGAGCTACTACAATGAGCAGTTCTTC
TRBJ2-3,TRBV7-2,TRBD1,.,CASSLAGQAYTDTQYF,TGTGCCAGCAGCTTAGCAGGACAGGCGTACACAGATACGCAGTATTTT
TRBJ2-1,TRBV30,.,.,CAWSNLNVEQFF,TGTGCCTGGAGTAACCTAAACGTTGAGCAGTTCTTC
TRBJ1-1,TRBV29-1,.,once,CSGSTGTEAFF,TGCAGCGGGTCAACAGGGACTGAAGCTTTCTTT
TRBJ2-3,TRBV7-2,.,.,CASSPQGHSTDTQYF,TGTGCCAGCAGCCCCCAGGGGCATAGCACAGATACGCAGTATTTT
TRBJ1-1,TRBV29-1,.,.,CSTFGGNTEAFF,TGCAGTACCTTTGGGGGGAACACTGAAGCTTTCTTT
TRBJ2-7,TRBV4-3,TRBD2,.,CASSQDGLAEQYF,TGCGCCAGCAGCCAAGATGGACTAGCAGAGCAGTACTTC
TRBJ1-2,TRBV12-3/TRBV12-4,TRBD1,.,CASSSRQGLSGYTF,TGTGCCAGCAGTTCCAGACAGGGCCTCAGTGGCTACACCTTC
TRBJ2-3,TRBV5-1,.,few,CASSLGGGNTQYF,TGCGCCAGCAGCTTGGGTGGCGGGAATACGCAGTATTTT
TRBJ2-3,TRBV12-5,.,.,CASGLSAAYTDTQYF,TGTGCTAGTGGCCTCTCGGCGGCGTACACAGATACGCAGTATTTT
TRBJ1-1,TRBV6-5,.,.,CASGLGSAAFF,TGTGCCAGCGGACTAGGTTCTGCAGCTTTCTTT
TRBJ2-5,TRBV9,.,.,CASSPDVLLQETQYF,TGTGCCAGCAGCCCAGACGTCTTGCTACAAGAGACCCAGTACTTC
TRBJ1-6,TRBV5-6,.,once,CASRRDQGSYSPLHF,TGTGCCAGCAGACGAGATCAGGGCTCGTATTCACCCCTCCACTTT
TRBJ2-3,TRBV5-1,TRBD2,.,CASSFLAGSPDTQYF,TGCGCCAGCAGCTTCCTAGCGGGTTCGCCAGATACGCAGTATTTT
TRBJ2-1,TRBV7-7,TRBD1,.,CASSSGQGNYNEQFF,TGTGCTAGCAGCTCGGGACAGGGTAACTACAATGAGCAGTTCTTC
TRBJ2-5,TRBV7-2,TRBD1,.,CASSSGQATFLQETQYF,TGTGCCAGCAGCTCAGGACAGGCAACTTTTCTTCAAGAGACCCAGTACTTC
TRBJ2-1,TRBV30,.,once,CAWALTYNEQFF,TGTGCCTGGGCGCTGACTTACAATGAGCAGTTCTTC